This T cell receptor (beta chain) was obtained from a study of control samples from healthy donors and cancer patients (dated by TCRdb to the early 2020s). As regards this clone: The antigen it recognizes is unknown. Within one base of it there is no much larger clone, and no base qualities were kept.

The method behind the library was the immunoSEQ multiplex PCR assay. The immuneACCESS repertoire file appears here via TCRdb, limited to in-frame rearrangements. These files lack a portion of the clones; in checked studies, under half of the deficit traces to unresolved V genes, and the cause of the others is not known. This sample comprises approximately 130,000 clones, more than 75% of them detected only once. Over 7.5% of the sample is in the top ten clones. Cut back by 7 bases and 7 bases, the V and J ends lie 8 bases apart. The cysteine opens and the phenylalanine closes a CDR3 of 12 amino acids. The entry retains the CDR3 DNA only, 36 bases that are in frame from base 1.

Material: blood. The receptor's source is a man between 40 and 49 years old in good health. The rearrangement joined TRBV23-1 to TRBJ1-6; 5 matching bases give a weak D call of TRBD1. TRBV23-1 is classed as an ORF, of uncertain function. CDR3 loop: CASTGTNSPLHF. The sequenced DNA: TGCGCCAGCACAGGGACCAATTCACCCCTCCACTTT.